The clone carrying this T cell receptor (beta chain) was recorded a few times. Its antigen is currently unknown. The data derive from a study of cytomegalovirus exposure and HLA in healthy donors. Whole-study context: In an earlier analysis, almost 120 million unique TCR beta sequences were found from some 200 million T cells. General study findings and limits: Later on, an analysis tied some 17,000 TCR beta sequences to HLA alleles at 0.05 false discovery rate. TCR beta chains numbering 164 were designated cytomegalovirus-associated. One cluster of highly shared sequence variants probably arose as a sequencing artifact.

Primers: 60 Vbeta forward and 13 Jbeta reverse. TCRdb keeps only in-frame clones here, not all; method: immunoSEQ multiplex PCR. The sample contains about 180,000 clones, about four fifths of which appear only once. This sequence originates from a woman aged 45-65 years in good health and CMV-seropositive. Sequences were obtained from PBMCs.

CDR3 in amino acids: CASSSWASNYGYTF. The CDR3, as DNA: TGTGCCAGCAGTTCTTGGGCTTCTAACTATGGCTACACCTTC. J is TRBJ1-2 and V is TRBV11-2; D remains ambiguous. V gave up 6 bases and J gave up 0 bases, with 11 bases separating them. CDR3 length: 14 residues. Germline V gene data show CDR1 as SGHAT and CDR2 as FQNNGV.